This TCR beta chain was captured by sequencing in a study of PD-L1 blockade in urothelial cancer. As for the study in general: Blood samples had a median of 141,255 T cells.

Profiled with immunoSEQ multiplex PCR; TCRdb holds only in-frame clones, not every one. This sample has 100,000 to 150,000 clones, with roughly 86% found just once. The time point here: peripheral blood 6 weeks after treatment start. The V end was cut by 5 bases, the J end by 4 bases, with 9 bases between. This CDR3 region has 13 residues. CDR1 SGHTA and CDR2 FQGTGA come from the germline V gene. J is TRBJ2-1 and V is TRBV7-3, with a possible D match to TRBD1 (6 bases). The source was PBMCs, collected around atezolizumab (anti-PD-L1) treatment. The clonotype comes from a man aged 50-60 years with urothelial cancer. The CDR3 nucleotides read TGTGCCAGCAGCCCCGGACAGTACAATGAGCAGTTCTTC. Encoded protein: CASSPGQYNEQFF.